Following are 9 T cell receptor beta chains from one sample sequenced in a study of blood T cell repertoires in COVID-19. Produced via immunoSEQ multiplex PCR; TCRdb's table is partial and in-frame only. The table shows tens of thousands of clones, with around nine tenths occurring only once. The sequencing input was peripheral blood. Receptors were obtained from a human donor in a cohort sampled during active COVID-19.

The V and J genes are TRBV6-5 and TRBJ2-7, with 7 bases lining up with TRBD1. The V gene's germline CDR1 is MNHEY and CDR2 SVGAGI. The CDR3 covers 15 residues. The V segment lost 7 bases and the J segment 3 bases; nucleotides outside the gene matches: 12. CDR3 region: CASTPPGTDVYEQYF. DNA for the CDR3: TGTGCCAGCACTCCTCCCGGGACAGATGTCTACGAGCAGTACTTC.

This chain links TRBV3-1 (or the pseudogene TRBV3-2) with TRBJ1-1; D is possibly TRBD1 (5 bases). V was cut by 4 bases and J by 4 bases, with 10 bases left in between. Per the germline V gene, CDR1 is LGHDT and CDR2 is YNNKEL (reference sequence). The CDR3 is 13 amino acids. The CDR3 loop reads CASSLQGSTEAFF. In DNA, the CDR3 is TGTGCCAGCAGCCTTCAGGGAAGCACTGAAGCTTTCTTT.

This clone has just a few counts. The rearrangement links TRBV6-5 to TRBJ2-7; 11 nucleotides agree with TRBD2. Germline V gene lookup returns CDR1 MNHEY and CDR2 SVGAGI. The CDR3 extends over 15 amino acids. V lost 6 bases and J lost 6; bases outside the gene matches: 10. This CDR3 is CASRKGLAVVGEQYF. The CDR3 DNA reads TGTGCCAGCAGGAAGGGACTAGCGGTTGTTGGCGAGCAGTACTTC.

CDR3 loop: CASSPGTGTGNTEAFF. CDR3 in DNA: TGTGCCAGCTCACCCGGGACAGGGACGGGAAACACTGAAGCTTTCTTT. The rearrangement joins TRBV18 to TRBJ1-1; 9 bases fit TRBD1. With 3 bases clipped from V and 2 bases from J, the junction kept 7 bases outside the gene matches. This CDR3 region has 16 residues. CDR1 KGHSH and CDR2 LQKENI come from the germline V gene.

This clone was observed a handful of times. V gene TRBV29-1 combines with J gene TRBJ2-7, with D possibly being TRBD2 (5 bases). The V and J ends lost 0 bases and 7 bases respectively, with 25 bases between them. Germline-derived CDR1 and CDR2 are SQVTM and ANQGSEA. CDR3 length: 17 amino acids. The CDR3 coding sequence is TGCAGCGTTGAAGATAAAGGGATGGAGGAAAACCTACGAGAGCAGTACTTC. This sequence encodes CSVEDKGMEENLREQYF.

The V gene is TRBV10-3, the J gene TRBJ1-2; 8 bases are a match to TRBD1. Germline V gene sequence: CDR1 ENHRY, CDR2 SYGVKD. V gave up 5 bases and J gave up 5 bases; unmatched junction bases: 4. The CDR3 sequence is 13 residues long. CDR3 sequence reads: CAISIQGDYGYTF. The DNA for the CDR3 is TGTGCCATCAGTATACAGGGGGATTATGGCTACACCTTC.

The chain couples TRBV25-1 to TRBJ2-6, with TRBD2 matching over 8 bases. CDR1 and CDR2 from the germline V gene are MGHDK and SYGVNS. This CDR3 has 18 residues. Trimming cost V 3 bases and J 2 bases; bases outside gene matches: 9. CDR3 amino acids: CASSDPGRGLAGANVLTF. In DNA form, the CDR3 reads TGTGCCAGCAGTGACCCCGGGAGGGGGTTGGCTGGGGCCAACGTCCTGACTTTC.

This chain joins TRBV9 and TRBJ1-5; unclear D gene. The CDR3 covers 17 residues. Germline V lookup: CDR1 SGDLS, CDR2 YYNGEE. V shed 0 bases and J shed 2 bases, with 15 bases lying between them. CDR3 sequence (DNA): TGTGCCAGCAGCGTAGGACTCTCCTTAAACGGCAATCAGCCCCAGCATTTT. Residues: CASSVGLSLNGNQPQHF.

Only one count was recorded for this clone. This chain uses TRBV27 with TRBJ2-7, with 9 bases lining up with TRBD2. J lost 3 bases, V lost 4 bases, and 4 bases had no gene match. CDR1 and CDR2 (germline): MNHEY, SMNVEV (reference sequence). The CDR3 is made up of 14 amino acids. The chain's CDR3 is CASSSAGGLYEQYF. CDR3 DNA: TGTGCCAGCAGTTCGGCGGGGGGGCTCTACGAGCAGTACTTC.